A single count supports the clone carrying this TCR beta chain. Its antigen is unknown. The entry originates in a study of PD-1 blockade in classical Hodgkin lymphoma. Study information: It was nivolumab at 3 mg/kg, given intravenously every 2 weeks, that patients received. Study outcomes and limitations: CD4+ TCR diversity, unlike CD8+, climbed significantly by C4D1. Relapsed/refractory patients reportedly had lower baseline diversity than newly diagnosed patients.

Time point of the sample: cycle 4 day 1 (C4D1), after six to seven weeks of nivolumab. There was relapse after autologous stem cell transplantation in every patient, and there was variation in brentuximab vedotin exposure. Complete response, partial response or progressive disease was recorded as best response. TCRdb's table, derived via immunoSEQ multiplex PCR, lists solely in-frame clones and lacks some. The table shows roughly 100,000 clones, with around 80% occurring only once. This TCR derives from a human donor with classical Hodgkin lymphoma. Sequenced material: peripheral blood mononuclear cells (PBMCs), taken before the fourth cycle of nivolumab.

The CDR3 coding sequence is TGTGCCAGCAGTTTACGAATTCCAACGACAGGGGCCAAAACTGAAGCTTTCTTT. This sequence encodes CASSLRIPTTGAKTEAFF. The chain uses TRBV2 and TRBJ1-1, with TRBD1 matching 8 bases. There are 18 residues in the CDR3. Germline V gene data show CDR1 as SNHLY and CDR2 as FYNNEI. Trimming at V came to 5 bases and at J to 5 bases, leaving 19 bases not matched to a gene.